The source of this T cell receptor beta chain is a study of T-cell reconstitution after alpha-beta-depleted transplantation in children. Findings and caveats of the study: About two months after transplant, alpha-beta T cells reportedly came from several hundred expanded graft clones.

In the case of this clonotype: Its antigen is still unknown.

Preparing the TCRbeta library involved the use of unique molecular identifiers. TCRdb re-analysed the PCR reads in MiXCR, keeping a single row per CDR3 protein. The data hold hundreds of thousands of distinct CDR3 sequences, with 20% to 25% observed a single time. Germline loops: CDR1 MNHEY, CDR2 SVGAGI. The CDR3 covers 19 residues. Trimming left V 4 bases short and J 0 bases short, with 19 bases between. This chain links TRBV6-5 with TRBJ2-6; D remains unclear. The input for sequencing was PBMCs, mostly from graft donor cells, taken 360 days after TCRalphabeta/CD19-depleted stem cell transplant. This clonotype originated in a boy younger than two who had a stem cell transplant for acute myeloid leukemia, so the T cells may come from the graft donor. CDR3 in DNA: TGTGCCAGCAGTTCCTCTGCCCTCGCCCCGAGCTCTGGGGCCAACGTCCTGACTTTC. It codes for CASSSSALAPSSGANVLTF.